The sample holds a few counts of the clone carrying this T cell receptor (beta chain). V lost 3 bases and J lost 2, with 14 bases in between. CDR3 length: 15 residues. Germline-derived CDR1 and CDR2 are DFQATT and SNEGSKA (reference sequence). MiXCR, applied by TCRdb to the RT-PCR reads, yields one record per CDR3 protein. The sample consists of about 700,000 distinct CDR3 sequences, 14% of them appearing once. The sample comprised memory CD4+ T cells from blood. The sequence came from a female donor in good health, serving as a healthy control. The genes are TRBV20-1 and TRBJ2-1, with D maybe TRBD1 (6 bases). The CDR3 here is CSARRAQGTYNEQFF. The CDR3 DNA is TGCAGTGCTAGGAGGGCACAGGGCACCTACAATGAGCAGTTCTTC.